This TCR beta chain was documented in a study of shared clonotypes between healthy human individuals. In regard to this clone: Its specificity is unknown.

Germline CDR1 is SGHRS and CDR2 is YFSETQ. CDR3 size: 12 residues. V lost 4 bases to trimming and J lost 8 bases, with 10 bases between them. Whole-study results and caveats: Memory subsets generally showed smaller estimated richness than naive subsets did.

CD45RA+ naive and CD45RA-negative memory subsets were separated from CD4+ cells. Generated by immunoSEQ multiplex PCR, the TCRdb table keeps only in-frame clones and is missing some. In the table there are 600,000 to 750,000 clones, roughly 70% of which are singletons. This chain links TRBV5-1 with TRBJ2-1; D is unresolved. Sequences were obtained from memory CD4+ T cells sorted from blood. The subset denotes: CD45RA-negative fraction. The sequence derives from a woman aged 25 to 39 in good health. The CDR3 coding sequence is TGCGCCAGCAGCCCAACTTTGCATGAGCAGTTCTTC. Its translation: CASSPTLHEQFF.